This TCR beta chain was identified during a study of blood T cell repertoires in COVID-19. Germline CDR1 is SNHLY and CDR2 is FYNNEI. V was shortened by 1 base and J by 0 bases, with 7 bases between the two germline ends. CDR3 length equals 15 residues. Repertoires were generated with immunoSEQ multiplex PCR, while TCRdb's copy carries only in-frame clones and drops some. The table shows roughly 360,000 clones, with approximately 90% occurring only once. This clone was recorded only once. The sequence was obtained from a woman under 40 with acute COVID-19. The chain carries TRBV2 and TRBJ2-1, with D tentatively TRBD1 (5 bases). The sequenced sample consisted of PBMCs or T cells enriched from blood (not recorded which). DNA of the CDR3: TGTGCCAGCAGTGAAGGGACAATCTCCTACAATGAGCAGTTCTTC. It encodes CASSEGTISYNEQFF.